These 29 T cell receptor beta chains share one sample of origin, sequenced in a study of identical twins (dated by TCRdb to the mid-2010s). Library preparation was by 5' RACE. The run used an Illumina HiSeq 2000. TCRdb applied fastp at Q25 and MiXCR to the public reads, then kept only in-frame beta chains. Rows are unified per CDR3 protein, each entry keeping the most common DNA and genes. The sample table shows around 230,000 distinct CDR3 sequences, and 6.5% to 8% are seen once. More than 12% of the sample is held by the ten biggest clonotypes. The sample was also reused in another study, on T cells expressing NK-cell markers.

Sequenced: CD8+ T cells sorted from blood. The receptors were sampled from a woman aged 18 to 35 in good health.

This clonotype has just a few counts. The rearrangement links TRBV27 to TRBJ2-7, with TRBD1 matching 7 bases. V was pared by 2 bases and J by 5 bases, with 9 bases of the junction left unmatched. This CDR3 has 15 residues. Per the germline V gene, CDR1 is MNHEY and CDR2 is SMNVEV (reference sequence). CDR3 DNA sequence: TGTGCCAGCAGTTTAATCCCGACAGGGATCCACGAGCAGTACTTC. Protein product: CASSLIPTGIHEQYF.

The table lists this clonotype with a few counts. This chain connects TRBV11-2 to TRBJ2-6; D might be TRBD2 (6 bases). From germline, CDR1 is SGHAT and CDR2 FQNNGV. V was clipped by 3 bases and J by 4 bases, with 16 bases between them. The CDR3 length is 17 residues. CDR3 amino acids: CASSFPGRQTGANVLTF. DNA of the CDR3: TGTGCCAGCAGCTTCCCAGGGAGGCAGACCGGGGCCAACGTCCTGACTTTC.

In its sample, this clonotype was seen a few times. The V gene is TRBV7-9, the J gene TRBJ1-1, with TRBD1 identical over 8 bases. The V segment lost 6 bases and the J segment 7 bases; nucleotides outside the gene matches: 4. The germline V gene encodes CDR1 SEHNR and CDR2 FQNEAQ (reference sequence). The CDR3 has 12 residues. The chain's CDR3 is CASRKQGVEAFF. The DNA for the CDR3 is TGTGCCAGCAGGAAACAGGGGGTTGAAGCTTTCTTT.

The sample holds many counts of this clonotype. The J gene is TRBJ2-2, the V gene TRBV7-8; 7 bases are a match to TRBD2. Germline CDR1 reads SGHVS; CDR2 reads FQNEAQ. The junction had 3 bases not matched to a gene; V was cut back by 8 bases and J by 0 bases. The CDR3 has 14 residues. For the CDR3, the DNA is TGTGCCAGCGCTAGCGGACCGAACACCGGGGAGCTGTTTTTT. Residues: CASASGPNTGELFF.

A few counts support this clonotype. V gene TRBV12-3 or TRBV12-4 combines with J gene TRBJ2-5; D perhaps matches TRBD1 (5 bases). The CDR3 sequence is 13 residues long. Trimming pared 3 bases from V and 5 bases from J, leaving 10 bases between. CDR3 loop: CASSLQGLETQYF. CDR3 nucleotides: TGTGCCAGCAGTTTGCAGGGTCTGGAGACCCAGTACTTC.

This clonotype showed up just a few times. This sequence joins TRBV9 and TRBJ2-1; D not resolved. Germline lookup yields CDR1 SGDLS and CDR2 YYNGEE. V lost 4 bases, J lost 9 bases, and 20 bases lay in between. The CDR3 covers 15 residues. DNA for the CDR3: TGTGCCAGCAGCCGGGCTTATGAAGGTGTAGGTGAGCAGTTCTTC. As protein: CASSRAYEGVGEQFF. Drawing the rest from reference TRBV9 and TRBJ2-1, the complete variable domain is DSGVTQTPKHLITATGQRVTLRCSPRSGDLSVYWYQQSLDQGLQFLIQYYNGEERAKGNILERFSAQQFPDLHSELNLSSLELGDSALYFCASSRAYEGVGEQFFGPGTRLTVL.

The chain recombines TRBV7-9 with TRBJ2-1, with 12 bases that match TRBD2. Germline assignment: CDR1 SEHNR and CDR2 FQNEAQ (reference sequence). J lost 2 bases, V lost 5 bases, and 7 bases had no gene match. The CDR3 covers 17 residues. CDR3 region: CASSPRTSGVTYNEQFF. The CDR3 coding sequence is TGTGCCAGCAGCCCTCGGACTAGCGGGGTGACCTACAATGAGCAGTTCTTC.

V and J are TRBV2 and TRBJ2-1, with 8 bases identical to TRBD2. The CDR3 totals 11 residues. CDR1 is SNHLY, CDR2 FYNNEI, per germline. The ends lost 1 base at V and 14 bases at J; junction bases unmatched: 1. CDR3 in DNA: TGTGCCAGCAGTGAAGGGACTAGCAAGTTCTTC. As protein: CASSEGTSKFF.

This clonotype came up many times. The genes are TRBV7-9 and TRBJ2-7, with 11 nucleotides matching TRBD2. The germline V gene encodes CDR1 SEHNR and CDR2 FQNEAQ (reference sequence). J was trimmed by 0 bases and V by 5 bases; bases with no gene match: 6. The CDR3 is 16 amino acids. CDR3 DNA sequence: TGTGCCAGCAGCCGAGATAGCGGGAGGGCCTCCTACGAGCAGTACTTC. This sequence encodes CASSRDSGRASYEQYF.

In the case of this clonotype: Relative to the germline gene, one junction end is altered; a read error may explain this. The V and J genes are TRBV10-3 and TRBJ2-7; TRBD1 agrees at 7 bases. The germline V gene encodes CDR1 ENHRY and CDR2 SYGVKD. The CDR3 contains 11 residues. The DNA of the CDR3 is TGTGTCACCCGAACCGACAGGGTAGAGAACTTC. Its protein is CVTRTDRVENF.

V is TRBV11-2 and J is TRBJ2-1, with 16 bases fitting TRBD2. In germline, CDR1 is SGHAT, CDR2 FQNNGV. The CDR3 is 19 residues long. V shed 2 bases and J 2 bases; nucleotides not matched to a gene: 6. This CDR3 reads CASSLRGLAGGSPYNEQFF. The CDR3 region has the DNA TGTGCCAGCAGCTTAAGGGGACTAGCGGGAGGGAGCCCCTACAATGAGCAGTTCTTC.

The rearrangement joins TRBV12-3 or TRBV12-4 to TRBJ2-2; D gene ambiguous. V was clipped by 6 bases and J by 3 bases, with 8 bases between them. The CDR3 has 13 amino acids. The CDR3: CASSGQDTGELFF. In DNA form, the CDR3 reads TGTGCCAGCAGCGGTCAGGACACCGGGGAGCTGTTTTTT.

This clonotype was recorded many times. V is TRBV12-3 or TRBV12-4 and J is TRBJ2-1; D is perhaps TRBD1 or TRBD2 (6 bases each). Deletions cut 6 bases from V and 4 bases from J, with 16 bases between. The CDR3 loop spans 15 amino acids. For the CDR3, the DNA is TGTGCCAGCAGCCCTAGGGGGGATGGATACAATGAGCAGTTCTTC. Translated: CASSPRGDGYNEQFF.

This clonotype was counted many times. The chain is built from TRBV5-6 and TRBJ2-1, with D possibly called TRBD1 or TRBD2 (5 bases each). The V and J ends lost 5 bases and 9 bases respectively, with 18 bases between them. The CDR3 has 14 amino acids. CDR1 is SGHDT, CDR2 YYEEEE, per germline. CDR3 DNA: TGTGCCAGCAGTTGGGGGAAAGGAGTTGGTGAGCAGTTCTTC. Its protein is CASSWGKGVGEQFF.

This clonotype was detected many times. This sequence joins TRBV29-1 and TRBJ1-1; 7 positions agree with TRBD1. Losses at the gene ends were 7 bases for V and 5 bases for J; bases not matched to a gene: 4. Per germline, CDR1 SQVTM and CDR2 ANQGSEA. The CDR3 sequence is 11 residues long. CDR3 in DNA: TGCAGCGCCGAACAGGGGACTGAAGCTTTCTTT. Translating it yields CSAEQGTEAFF.

This chain uses TRBV27 with TRBJ2-7; TRBD2 aligns across 8 bases. This CDR3 is 13 amino acids long. With 4 bases clipped from V and 7 bases from J, the junction kept 6 bases outside the gene matches. Germline V gene sequence: CDR1 MNHEY, CDR2 SMNVEV (reference sequence). DNA for the CDR3: TGTGCCAGCAGTTACGGGACTAGAGATGAGCAGTACTTC. It specifies CASSYGTRDEQYF.

This clonotype was counted between two and nine times. The CDR3 coding sequence is TGTGCCAGCAGTTCGTCTAGCGGCTCCTACAATGAGCAGTTCTTC. As protein: CASSSSSGSYNEQFF. The rearrangement uses TRBV6-2 or TRBV6-3 and TRBJ2-1, with 7 bases lining up with TRBD2. The germline V gene encodes CDR1 MNHEY and CDR2 SVGEGT. V lost 4 bases and J lost 0; bases outside the gene matches: 3. This CDR3 comprises 15 residues.

V usage is TRBV9 and J usage is TRBJ2-7; D is ambiguous. V was clipped by 3 bases and J by 0 bases, with 7 bases between them. The CDR3 runs 13 residues. Germline assignment: CDR1 SGDLS and CDR2 YYNGEE. This CDR3 is CASSGTDSYEQYF. In DNA, the CDR3 is TGTGCCAGCAGCGGGACCGACTCCTACGAGCAGTACTTC.

The chain joins TRBV9 to TRBJ2-1, with D perhaps TRBD2 (5 bases). The germline CDR1 and CDR2 sequences are SGDLS and YYNGEE. The length of the CDR3 is 14 residues. The V end was cut by 1 base, the J end by 8 bases, with 13 bases between. CDR3 nucleotide sequence: TGTGCCAGCAGCGTAAACTCGCCGAGGGATGAGCAGTTCTTC. Translating gives CASSVNSPRDEQFF.

This clonotype has a count of ten or more. The chain is built from TRBV12-3 or TRBV12-4 and TRBJ2-1; D call uncertain. This CDR3 is built from 11 residues. V gave up 4 bases and J gave up 8 bases, with 6 bases separating them. CDR3 in amino acids: CASSSFYEQFF. DNA for the CDR3: TGTGCCAGCAGTTCCTTTTATGAGCAGTTCTTC.

This sequence joins TRBV12-3 or TRBV12-4 and TRBJ1-4, with D perhaps TRBD1 (6 bases). The V end was cut by 5 bases, the J end by 5 bases, with 18 bases between. There are 16 residues in the CDR3. CDR3 sequence: CASSPTGPLANEKLFF. CDR3 sequence (DNA): TGTGCCAGCAGTCCGACAGGTCCTCTGGCCAATGAAAAACTGTTTTTT.

The chain carries TRBV5-1 and TRBJ2-3; possibly TRBD1 or TRBD2 for D (5 bases each). V was trimmed by 0 bases and J by 11 bases, leaving 19 bases between them. Germline loops: CDR1 SGHRS, CDR2 YFSETQ. This CDR3 region has 15 residues. The CDR3 sequence: CASSLALGESRGQYF. The CDR3 nucleotides read TGCGCCAGCAGCTTGGCCTTGGGGGAGTCCCGGGGGCAGTATTTT.

This clonotype showed up just a few times. The chain recombines TRBV10-1 with TRBJ2-7; 8 bases map to TRBD2. The germline gives CDR1 WNHNN, CDR2 SYGVQD (reference sequence). The CDR3 has 15 residues. The V and J ends lost 4 bases and 6 bases, in that order; junction bases with no gene match: 11. The DNA of the CDR3 is TGCGCCAGCAGTGCCTCTGGAAGCGGGAGAGGCGAGCAGTACTTC. It is translated as CASSASGSGRGEQYF.

The rearrangement joins TRBV12-3 or TRBV12-4 to TRBJ2-2, with a weak D call TRBD2 (5 bases). The ends were cut back, 6 bases at V and 1 base at J, with 24 bases in the middle. CDR3 size: 19 residues. The CDR3 bases are TGTGCCAGCAGCCCTCCCGTCCGGGTTGGTGGAGGGAACACCGGGGAGCTGTTTTTT. Encoded protein: CASSPPVRVGGGNTGELFF.

This clonotype has a count of ten or more. This chain connects TRBV5-1 to TRBJ2-3, with D unresolved. Trimming shortened V by 0 bases and J by 0 bases, and 8 bases separated the two germline ends. Germline V lookup: CDR1 SGHRS, CDR2 YFSETQ. The CDR3 length is 15 residues. The CDR3 is CASSLEVGSTDTQYF. The CDR3 DNA follows: TGCGCCAGCAGCTTGGAGGTCGGAAGCACAGATACGCAGTATTTT. Looking up the rest from reference TRBV5-1 and TRBJ2-3 gives the full variable domain: KAGVTQTPRYLIKTRGQQVTLSCSPISGHRSVSWYQQTPGQGLQFLFEYFSETQRNKGNFPGRFSGRQFSNSRSEMNVSTLELGDSALYLCASSLEVGSTDTQYFGPGTRLTVL.

The genes are TRBV9 and TRBJ2-7; D possibly matches TRBD1 or TRBD2 (5 bases each). CDR3 length: 12 amino acids. CDR1 is SGDLS and CDR2 is YYNGEE in the germline V gene. V was pared by 3 bases and J by 7 bases, with 11 bases between. The CDR3 coding sequence is TGTGCCAGCAGCGCCGTTGAGGGGGAGCAGTACTTC. Translating it yields CASSAVEGEQYF.

This clonotype was seen a handful of times. The V and J genes are TRBV20-1 and TRBJ1-5; possible D gene TRBD1, 5 bases. The CDR3 length is 15 residues. V was pared by 0 bases and J by 0 bases, with 9 bases between. The germline gives CDR1 DFQATT, CDR2 SNEGSKA (reference sequence). CDR3 DNA sequence: TGCAGTGCTAGAGATCTGACAGCTAGCAATCAGCCCCAGCATTTT. It encodes CSARDLTASNQPQHF.

This clonotype was seen more than once but under ten times. The rearrangement joins TRBV9 to TRBJ1-2, with 8 bases aligning to TRBD1. CDR1 and CDR2 from the germline V gene are SGDLS and YYNGEE. CDR3 length: 15 amino acids. The junction had 5 bases not matched to a gene; V was cut back by 0 bases and J by 4 bases. CDR3 DNA sequence: TGTGCCAGCAGCGTAGAAGGGCAGGGGGCCTATGGCTACACCTTC. Its protein product is CASSVEGQGAYGYTF.

In its sample, this clonotype was seen many times. This rearrangement joins TRBV20-1 to TRBJ2-7, with 7 bases fitting TRBD1. CDR1 and CDR2 (germline): DFQATT, SNEGSKA (reference sequence). Trimming at V came to 3 bases and at J to 3 bases, leaving 5 bases not matched to a gene. CDR3 size: 13 residues. The DNA for the CDR3 is TGCAGTGCTAGGGGGACAGCGGACTACGAGCAGTACTTC. This codes for CSARGTADYEQYF.